The 25 T cell receptor beta chains listed next were all sequenced from one sample in a study of T cell repertoires in cytomegalovirus infection. TCRdb passed the reads through MiXCR, listing each CDR3 protein once. The repertoire holds about 34,000 distinct CDR3 sequences, with roughly 54% as singletons. No antigen is known for these receptors. The starting material was CD8+ T cells from cultured PBMCs, obtained from culture after CMV antigen stimulation. The receptor source for this set is a human donor in good health (CMV status not recorded). Some clones in this sample may be carry-over from other donors' samples.

The chain employs TRBV6-1 and TRBJ2-1; 10 bases align to TRBD1. Per the germline V gene, CDR1 is MNHNS and CDR2 is SASEGT. The CDR3 is 15 residues long. V lost 5 bases to trimming and J lost 6 bases; unmatched junction nucleotides: 7. The CDR3 region is CASSLDRGRRNEQFF. The CDR3 coding sequence is TGTGCCAGCAGTCTAGACAGGGGGCGACGCAATGAGCAGTTCTTC.

This clonotype was counted between two and nine times. This chain uses TRBV15 with TRBJ2-1, with 10 bases that match TRBD2. Looked up from germline, CDR1 is LNHNV and CDR2 is YYDKDF (reference sequence). V was clipped by 3 bases and J by 9 bases; unmatched bases: 11. This CDR3 contains 16 residues. The CDR3 DNA sequence: TGTGCCACCAGCAGTTTCTCCGGGACTAGCGCCGCTGAGCAGTTCTTC. As protein: CATSSFSGTSAAEQFF.

This clonotype was recorded a few times. The chain joins TRBV7-2 to TRBJ2-2; 14 bases are shared with TRBD2. The CDR3 has 17 amino acids. V lost 3 bases and J lost 4; bases outside the gene matches: 4. From germline, CDR1 is SGHTA and CDR2 FQGNSA. The CDR3 sequence is CASSLTSGRVLTGELFF. CDR3 sequence (DNA): TGTGCCAGCAGCTTGACTAGCGGGAGGGTCCTCACCGGGGAGCTGTTTTTT.

The chain links TRBV10-3 to TRBJ1-2, with TRBD1 identical over 8 bases. Germline lookup yields CDR1 ENHRY and CDR2 SYGVKD. J was trimmed by 7 bases and V by 7 bases; bases with no gene match: 8. This CDR3 is 13 amino acids long. DNA for the CDR3: TGTGCCATCAATTCCGGGACAGGTTTTGGCTACACCTTC. It translates to CAINSGTGFGYTF.

This chain connects TRBV7-3 to TRBJ2-7, with D unclear. The CDR3 spans 14 residues. The V gene lost 5 bases and the J gene lost 1 base, with 12 bases spanning the gap. Germline CDR1 is SGHTA and CDR2 is FQGTGA. The CDR3 spells CASSLIIFSYEQYF. The DNA of the CDR3 is TGTGCCAGCAGCCTCATCATCTTTTCCTACGAGCAGTACTTC.

This sequence joins TRBV4-1 and TRBJ2-1; 10 nucleotides align to TRBD2. Trimming removed 1 base from V and 7 bases from J; junction bases left unmatched: 10. Germline CDR1 MGHRA, CDR2 YSYEKL. The CDR3 runs to 17 residues. The CDR3 region is CASSQGGAGGRGNEQFF. CDR3 bases: TGCGCCAGCAGCCAAGGGGGAGCGGGAGGGCGCGGAAATGAGCAGTTCTTC.

This chain connects TRBV9 to TRBJ2-1; D is unresolved. The CDR3 sequence is 11 residues long. The germline V gene encodes CDR1 SGDLS and CDR2 YYNGEE. With 1 base removed from V and 8 bases from J, the gap between germline ends came to 4 bases. Here the CDR3 DNA reads TGTGCCAGCAGCGTAAGCGATGAGCAGTTCTTC. Encoded protein: CASSVSDEQFF.

The rearrangement uses TRBV6-8 and TRBJ1-3; D gene ambiguous. Germline V lookup: CDR1 MNHGY, CDR2 SAAAGT. The CDR3 has 15 residues. Trimming stripped 6 bases from V and 4 bases from J, with 16 bases between. The CDR3: CASSKGPSWGNTIYF. The CDR3 DNA reads as TGTGCCAGCAGCAAAGGGCCCTCCTGGGGAAACACCATATATTTT.

This chain uses TRBV6-1 with TRBJ2-3; no clear D gene. Germline V gene data show CDR1 as MNHNS and CDR2 as SASEGT. V lost 2 bases and J 0 bases, leaving 18 bases between the germline ends. This CDR3 is built from 18 residues. CDR3 loop: CASSEQGYFMGSTDTQYF. The CDR3 region has the DNA TGTGCCAGCAGTGAACAAGGGTACTTCATGGGCAGCACAGATACGCAGTATTTT.

The V gene is TRBV6-1, the J gene TRBJ2-7, with a possible D match to TRBD2 (5 bases). Germline V lookup: CDR1 MNHNS, CDR2 SASEGT. This CDR3 is 14 amino acids long. The ends were cut back, 0 bases at V and 5 bases at J, with 11 bases in the middle. CDR3 sequence: CASSEAGVPHEQYF. CDR3 DNA: TGTGCCAGCAGTGAAGCCGGGGTACCCCACGAGCAGTACTTC.

The V and J genes are TRBV7-6 and TRBJ2-1; tentative D call: TRBD1 (6 bases). The CDR3 has 18 residues. Trimming removed 5 bases at V and 3 bases at J, with 23 bases between. Germline values: CDR1 SGHVS, CDR2 FNYEAQ. DNA of the CDR3: TGTGCCAGCAGCGTTGCCGGGACAAGGGCCATCTACTACAATGAGCAGTTCTTC. Translating gives CASSVAGTRAIYYNEQFF.

In this sample, this clonotype turned up a few times. The rearrangement uses TRBV6-6 and TRBJ1-5; no firm D call. Trimming took 5 bases from V and 7 from J, leaving 12 bases between them. Germline lookup yields CDR1 MNHNY and CDR2 SVGAGI (reference sequence). CDR3 length: 13 residues. CDR3 in DNA: TGTGCCAGCAGTGGGTTATTATGGCAGCCCCAGCATTTT. It encodes CASSGLLWQPQHF.

This clonotype appeared a few times. The gene calls are TRBV12-3 or TRBV12-4 and TRBJ2-7, with TRBD2 matching over 9 bases. The CDR3 runs to 18 residues. With 2 bases clipped from V and 4 bases from J, the junction kept 15 bases outside the gene matches. The CDR3: CASSLSGLAGRGSYEQYF. DNA of the CDR3: TGTGCCAGCAGTTTATCCGGGCTAGCGGGGAGAGGGAGTTACGAGCAGTACTTC.

CDR3 sequence (DNA): TGTGCCAGCAGCTTAGACGGGAGGAGCACAGATACGCAGTATTTT. This sequence encodes CASSLDGRSTDTQYF. The chain has TRBV11-1 and TRBJ2-3, with 7 bases fitting TRBD2. The J segment lost 0 bases and the V segment lost 1 base, leaving 1 base of the junction unmatched. The CDR3 has 15 amino acids. The germline V gene encodes CDR1 SGHAT and CDR2 FQDESV (reference sequence). Looking up the rest from reference TRBV11-1 and TRBJ2-3 gives the full variable domain: EAEVAQSPRYKITEKSQAVAFWCDPISGHATLYWYRQILGQGPELLVQFQDESVVDDSQLPKDRFSAERLKGVDSTLKIQPAELGDSAMYLCASSLDGRSTDTQYFGPGTRLTVL.

This chain links TRBV7-2 with TRBJ1-5; D is ambiguous. The CDR3 sequence is 15 residues long. V lost 5 bases, J lost 4 bases, and 15 bases lay in between. The V gene's germline CDR1 is SGHTA and CDR2 FQGNSA. In DNA, the CDR3 is TGTGCCAGCAGCCTCCCATCCCAGGTTAATCAGCCCCAGCATTTT. It codes for CASSLPSQVNQPQHF.

The gene calls are TRBV7-6 and TRBJ1-5; D is perhaps TRBD1 (5 bases). The length of the CDR3 is 16 residues. Per germline, CDR1 SGHVS and CDR2 FNYEAQ. V shed 5 bases and J shed 5 bases, with 19 bases lying between them. CDR3 sequence: CASSAYSGGTDQPQHF. Here the CDR3 DNA reads TGTGCCAGCAGCGCCTATTCGGGGGGGACGGATCAGCCCCAGCATTTT.

This chain joins TRBV9 and TRBJ1-1, with 8 positions matching TRBD1. The CDR3 covers 15 residues. Germline trimming cut 5 bases from V and 5 bases from J; bases unmatched to any gene: 11. Germline-derived CDR1 and CDR2 are SGDLS and YYNGEE. In DNA form, the CDR3 reads TGTGCCAGCAGGCCCACAGGGGGGAAGTCGACTGAAGCTTTCTTT. As protein: CASRPTGGKSTEAFF.

This clonotype was seen ten or more times. The chain joins TRBV7-2 to TRBJ2-1, with TRBD2 matching over 9 bases. The V gene's germline CDR1 is SGHTA and CDR2 FQGNSA. This CDR3 comprises 16 residues. V lost 5 bases, J lost 8 bases, and 13 bases stayed unmatched. CDR3 sequence: CASSPVVGRGGHEQFF. DNA for the CDR3: TGTGCCAGCAGCCCCGTGGTTGGGCGGGGGGGCCATGAGCAGTTCTTC.

This clonotype turned up a few times. The CDR3 sequence: CASSSPGVHNQPQHF. The CDR3 DNA is TGTGCCAGCAGTTCCCCAGGGGTGCACAATCAGCCCCAGCATTTT. The chain couples TRBV28 to TRBJ1-5; D perhaps matches TRBD1 (6 bases). Germline lookup yields CDR1 MDHEN and CDR2 SYDVKM. The CDR3 length is 15 residues. The V gene lost 4 bases and the J gene lost 3 bases, with 13 bases spanning the gap.

V and J are TRBV12-3 or TRBV12-4 and TRBJ2-7; 7 bases align to TRBD2. Losses at the gene ends were 6 bases for V and 2 bases for J; bases not matched to a gene: 10. The CDR3 contains 15 residues. CDR3 sequence: CASRGGGNLAYEQYF. In nucleotides, the CDR3 is TGTGCCAGCAGGGGGGGAGGGAATCTGGCCTACGAGCAGTACTTC.

This rearrangement joins TRBV4-2 to TRBJ1-3; D gene uncertain. Germline CDR1 and CDR2: LGHNA and YNFKEQ. The CDR3 contains 15 residues. The V gene lost 0 bases and the J gene lost 4 bases, with 10 bases spanning the gap. The chain's CDR3 is CASSQDRTGGNTIYF. For the CDR3, the DNA is TGTGCCAGCAGCCAAGATCGGACGGGAGGAAACACCATATATTTT.

This sequence joins TRBV10-2 and TRBJ2-5; D remains ambiguous. The length of the CDR3 is 13 residues. V dropped 7 bases and J dropped 0 bases, with 9 bases sitting between them. Germline assignment: CDR1 WSHSY and CDR2 SAAADI. CDR3 coding DNA: TGCGCCAGCAACCGGTTAAACCAAGAGACCCAGTACTTC. Amino acids: CASNRLNQETQYF.

The chain employs TRBV7-8 and TRBJ2-3; possibly TRBD1 for D (5 bases). The germline V gene encodes CDR1 SGHVS and CDR2 FQNEAQ. The CDR3 runs 16 residues. The V end lost 5 bases, the J end lost 4 bases, and 19 bases lay between the germline ends. The CDR3 is CASSLTSGRAADTQYF. The CDR3 DNA reads TGTGCCAGCAGCCTAACATCGGGCAGGGCAGCAGATACGCAGTATTTT.

CDR3 loop: CASSITGKSTEAFF. The CDR3 region has the DNA TGTGCCAGCAGCATTACGGGCAAGAGCACTGAAGCTTTCTTT. This chain connects TRBV7-6 to TRBJ1-1; D uncertain. CDR1 SGHVS and CDR2 FNYEAQ come from the germline V gene. V lost 5 bases and J lost 4, with 14 bases in between. CDR3 length: 14 residues.

The chain joins TRBV7-6 to TRBJ2-1, with 11 bases fitting TRBD1. The J segment lost 0 bases and the V segment lost 5 bases, leaving 12 bases of the junction unmatched. This CDR3 comprises 19 residues. Germline V gene data show CDR1 as SGHVS and CDR2 as FNYEAQ. In DNA, the CDR3 is TGTGCCAGCAGCCCTCTTTCCGGGACAGGGGGGAGCTCCTACAATGAGCAGTTCTTC. Protein product: CASSPLSGTGGSSYNEQFF.